This TCR beta chain was recovered during a study of cytomegalovirus exposure and HLA in healthy donors. Primers for the PCR totalled 60 Vbeta and 13 Jbeta. Data came from immunoSEQ multiplex PCR; TCRdb stores just in-frame clones and leaves some out. The profile shows fewer than 100,000 clones, 80% of them singletons. This CDR3 is 14 amino acids long. CDR1 is SGDLS and CDR2 is YYNGEE in the germline V gene. Trimming left V 4 bases short and J 4 bases short, with 14 bases between. The TCR originated in a male donor in good health and CMV-seronegative. The source material was PBMCs. The chain uses TRBV9 and TRBJ2-5; no clear D gene. The CDR3 loop reads CASSLTGFGETQYF. CDR3 in DNA: TGTGCCAGCAGCCTGACCGGGTTTGGAGAGACCCAGTACTTC.